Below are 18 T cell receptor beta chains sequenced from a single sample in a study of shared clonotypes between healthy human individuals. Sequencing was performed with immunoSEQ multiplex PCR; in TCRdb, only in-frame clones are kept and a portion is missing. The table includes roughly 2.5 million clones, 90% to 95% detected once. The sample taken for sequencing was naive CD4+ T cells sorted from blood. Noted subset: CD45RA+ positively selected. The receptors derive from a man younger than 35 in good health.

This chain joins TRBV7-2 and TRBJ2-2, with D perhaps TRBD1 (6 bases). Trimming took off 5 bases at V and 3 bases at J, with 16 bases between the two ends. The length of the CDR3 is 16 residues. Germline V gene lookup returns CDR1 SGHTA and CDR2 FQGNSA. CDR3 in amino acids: CASSRGQGSHTGELFF. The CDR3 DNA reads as TGTGCCAGCAGCAGAGGTCAGGGGTCCCACACCGGGGAGCTGTTTTTT.

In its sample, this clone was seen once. The DNA of the CDR3 is TGCGCCAGCAGCTTGGGTAGCCCAACTGGTAATTCACCCCTCCACTTT. Translation gives CASSLGSPTGNSPLHF. The chain links TRBV5-1 to TRBJ1-6; D is ambiguous. Germline V lookup: CDR1 SGHRS, CDR2 YFSETQ. The length of the CDR3 is 16 residues. The germline V and J ends were trimmed by 0 bases and 6 bases, with 13 bases remaining between them.

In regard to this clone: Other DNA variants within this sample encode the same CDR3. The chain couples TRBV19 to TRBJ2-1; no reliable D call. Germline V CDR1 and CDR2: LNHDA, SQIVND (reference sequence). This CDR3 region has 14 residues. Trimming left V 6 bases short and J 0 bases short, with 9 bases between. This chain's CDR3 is CASSSASSYNEQFF. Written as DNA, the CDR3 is TGTGCCAGTAGCTCAGCAAGCTCCTACAATGAGCAGTTCTTC.

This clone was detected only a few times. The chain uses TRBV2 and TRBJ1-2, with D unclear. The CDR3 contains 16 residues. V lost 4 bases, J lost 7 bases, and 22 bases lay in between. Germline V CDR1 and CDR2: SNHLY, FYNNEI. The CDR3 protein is CASSVYGRNPASGYTF. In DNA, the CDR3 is TGTGCCAGCAGTGTGTATGGGCGGAACCCCGCGAGTGGCTACACCTTC. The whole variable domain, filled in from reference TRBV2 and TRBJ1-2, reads EPEVTQTPSHQVTQMGQEVILRCVPISNHLYFYWYRQILGQKVEFLVSFYNNEISEKSEIFDDQFSVERPDGSNFTLKIRSTKLEDSAMYFCASSVYGRNPASGYTFGSGTRLTVV.

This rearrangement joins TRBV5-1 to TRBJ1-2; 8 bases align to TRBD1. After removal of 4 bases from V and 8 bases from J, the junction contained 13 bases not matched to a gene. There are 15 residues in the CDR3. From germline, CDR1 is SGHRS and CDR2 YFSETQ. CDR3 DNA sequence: TGCGCCAGCAGCCCGACGGCCACAGGGGGGATAGGCTACACCTTC. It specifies CASSPTATGGIGYTF. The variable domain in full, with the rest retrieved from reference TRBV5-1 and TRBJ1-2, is KAGVTQTPRYLIKTRGQQVTLSCSPISGHRSVSWYQQTPGQGLQFLFEYFSETQRNKGNFPGRFSGRQFSNSRSEMNVSTLELGDSALYLCASSPTATGGIGYTFGSGTRLTVV.

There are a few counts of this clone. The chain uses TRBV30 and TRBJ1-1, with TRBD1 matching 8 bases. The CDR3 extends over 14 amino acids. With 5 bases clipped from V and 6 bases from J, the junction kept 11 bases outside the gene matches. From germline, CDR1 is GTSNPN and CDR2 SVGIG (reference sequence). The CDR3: CAWDQGDRWAEAFF. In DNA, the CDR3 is TGTGCCTGGGACCAAGGGGACAGGTGGGCTGAAGCTTTCTTT. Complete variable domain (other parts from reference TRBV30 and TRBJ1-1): SQTIHQWPATLVQPVGSPLSLECTVEGTSNPNLYWYRQAAGRGLQLLFYSVGIGQISSEVPQNLSASRPQDRQFILSSKKLLLSDSGFYLCAWDQGDRWAEAFFGQGTRLTVV.

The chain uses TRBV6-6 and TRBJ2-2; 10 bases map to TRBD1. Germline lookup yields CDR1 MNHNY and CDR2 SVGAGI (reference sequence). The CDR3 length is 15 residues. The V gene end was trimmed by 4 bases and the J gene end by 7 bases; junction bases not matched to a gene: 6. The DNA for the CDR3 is TGTGCCAGCAGTTCCGGGACAGGGGTTGGCGGGGAGCTGTTTTTT. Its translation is CASSSGTGVGGELFF.

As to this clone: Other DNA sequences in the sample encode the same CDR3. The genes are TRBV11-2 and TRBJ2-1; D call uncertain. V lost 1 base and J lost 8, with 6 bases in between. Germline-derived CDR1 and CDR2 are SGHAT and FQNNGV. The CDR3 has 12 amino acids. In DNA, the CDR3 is TGTGCCAGCAGCTTAGCTGGGGATGAGCAGTTCTTC. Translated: CASSLAGDEQFF. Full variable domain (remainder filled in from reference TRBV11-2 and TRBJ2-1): EAGVAQSPRYKIIEKRQSVAFWCNPISGHATLYWYQQILGQGPKLLIQFQNNGVVDDSQLPKDRFSAERLKGVDSTLKIQPAKLEDSAVYLCASSLAGDEQFFGPGTRLTVL.

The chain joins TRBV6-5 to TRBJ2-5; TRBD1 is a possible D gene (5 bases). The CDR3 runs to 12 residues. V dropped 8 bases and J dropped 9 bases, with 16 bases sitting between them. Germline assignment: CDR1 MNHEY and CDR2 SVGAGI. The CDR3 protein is CASRLKSGSQYF. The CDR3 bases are TGTGCCAGCCGACTCAAATCAGGGTCCCAGTACTTC.

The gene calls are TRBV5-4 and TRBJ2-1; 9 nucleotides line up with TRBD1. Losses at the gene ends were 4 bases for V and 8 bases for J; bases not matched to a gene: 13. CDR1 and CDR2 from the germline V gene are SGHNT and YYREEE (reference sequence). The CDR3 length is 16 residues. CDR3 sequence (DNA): TGTGCCAGCAGCCTTGGGGTAGGGGACAGGGTGGATGAGCAGTTCTTC. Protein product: CASSLGVGDRVDEQFF.

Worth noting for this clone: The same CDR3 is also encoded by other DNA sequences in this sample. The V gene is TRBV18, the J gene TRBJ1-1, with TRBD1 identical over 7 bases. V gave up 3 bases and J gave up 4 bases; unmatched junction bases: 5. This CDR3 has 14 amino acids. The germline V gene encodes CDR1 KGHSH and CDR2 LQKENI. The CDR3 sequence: CASSPPGGSTEAFF. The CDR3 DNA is TGTGCCAGCTCACCGCCAGGGGGTTCCACTGAAGCTTTCTTT. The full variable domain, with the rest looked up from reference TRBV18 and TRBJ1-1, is NAGVMQNPRHLVRRRGQEARLRCSPMKGHSHVYWYRQLPEEGLKFMVYLQKENIIDESGMPKERFSAEFPKEGPSILRIQQVVRGDSAAYFCASSPPGGSTEAFFGQGTRLTVV.

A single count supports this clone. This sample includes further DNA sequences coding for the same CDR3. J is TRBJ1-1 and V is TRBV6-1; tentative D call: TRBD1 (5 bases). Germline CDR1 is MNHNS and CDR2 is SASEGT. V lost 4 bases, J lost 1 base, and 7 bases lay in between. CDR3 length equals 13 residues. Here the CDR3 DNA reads TGTGCCAGCAGTGCCCAGGGGAACACTGAAGCTTTCTTT. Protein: CASSAQGNTEAFF.

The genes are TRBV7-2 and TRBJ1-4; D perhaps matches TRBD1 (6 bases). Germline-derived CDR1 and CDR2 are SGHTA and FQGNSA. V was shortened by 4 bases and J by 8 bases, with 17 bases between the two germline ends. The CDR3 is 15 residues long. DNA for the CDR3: TGTGCCAGCAGCTATGGACAGACGGGCAACGAAAAACTGTTTTTT. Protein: CASSYGQTGNEKLFF.

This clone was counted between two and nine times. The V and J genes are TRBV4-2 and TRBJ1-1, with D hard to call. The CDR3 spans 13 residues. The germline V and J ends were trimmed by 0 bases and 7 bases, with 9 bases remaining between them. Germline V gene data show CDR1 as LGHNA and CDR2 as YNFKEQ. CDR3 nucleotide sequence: TGTGCCAGCAGCCAAGAGGTCCCAGTTGAAGCTTTCTTT. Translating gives CASSQEVPVEAFF.

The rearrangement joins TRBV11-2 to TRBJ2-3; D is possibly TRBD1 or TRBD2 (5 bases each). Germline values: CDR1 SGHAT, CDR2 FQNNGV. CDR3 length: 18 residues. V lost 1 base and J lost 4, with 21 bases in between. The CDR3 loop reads CASSLVLVGEWAADTQYF. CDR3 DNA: TGTGCCAGCAGCTTAGTTTTGGTAGGGGAGTGGGCGGCAGATACGCAGTATTTT.

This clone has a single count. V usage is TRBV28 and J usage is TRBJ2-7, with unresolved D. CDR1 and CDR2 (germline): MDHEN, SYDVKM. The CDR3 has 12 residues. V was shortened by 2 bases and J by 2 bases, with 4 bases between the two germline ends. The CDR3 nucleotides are TGTGCCAGCAGTTTAGCCCCCTACGAGCAGTACTTC. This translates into CASSLAPYEQYF.

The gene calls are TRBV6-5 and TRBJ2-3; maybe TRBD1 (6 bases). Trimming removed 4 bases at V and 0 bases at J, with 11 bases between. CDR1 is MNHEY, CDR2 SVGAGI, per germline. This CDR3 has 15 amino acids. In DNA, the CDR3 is TGTGCCAGCAGTTCCACAGGGACAAGCACAGATACGCAGTATTTT. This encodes CASSSTGTSTDTQYF.

This CDR3 reads CASSVEGTSGVETQYF. In DNA form, the CDR3 reads TGTGCCAGCAGCGTAGAGGGGACTAGCGGGGTAGAGACCCAGTACTTC. The rearrangement links TRBV9 to TRBJ2-5; TRBD2 agrees at 13 bases. The V and J ends lost 0 bases and 4 bases, in that order; junction bases with no gene match: 3. CDR1 and CDR2 from the germline V gene are SGDLS and YYNGEE. This CDR3 spans 16 amino acids.